These 25 T cell receptor beta chains share one sample of origin, sequenced in a study of molecular identifiers for immune sequencing clone quantification. Each CDR3 protein is one row after TCRdb ran MiXCR on the PCR reads. The profile covers about 630,000 distinct CDR3 sequences, with roughly 23% appearing a single time and about 0.73% taken by the ten largest. What was sequenced was naive CD8+ T cells from blood, with Jurkat cell RNA spiked in. Described subset: FACS-sorted CD8+CD4-CCR7+CD45RA+ naive T cells. The receptors here all came from a human donor in good health. Some libraries in this study had Jurkat cell RNA spiked in.

This chain uses TRBV3-1 with TRBJ1-1; 8 nucleotides align to TRBD1. The J segment lost 5 bases and the V segment lost 4 bases, leaving 6 bases of the junction unmatched. Germline lookup yields CDR1 LGHDT and CDR2 YNNKEL (reference sequence). The CDR3 contains 14 residues. CDR3 protein: CASSPTGVMTEAFF. The CDR3 DNA sequence: TGTGCCAGCAGCCCGACAGGGGTTATGACTGAAGCTTTCTTT.

Notes on this clonotype: The germline gene is not matched at one end of the junction; a read error may be the cause. The gene calls are TRBV28 and TRBJ1-5, with D maybe TRBD1 (6 bases). Germline CDR1 reads MDHEN; CDR2 reads SYDVKM. This CDR3 has 16 residues. The CDR3 coding sequence is TGTGCCAGCAATTTAGCCGGGGGGGCCACCAATCAGCCCCAGCATTTT. Amino acids: CASNLAGGATNQPQHF.

Concerning this clonotype itself: A much larger clone lies a single base off, so this may be a read error. The CDR3 DNA is TGTGCCAGCAGCTCCGTACATCGGACACAGCGGAATGGCTACGCCTTC. This gives the protein CASSSVHRTQRNGYAF. The chain is built from TRBV5-3 and TRBJ1-2, with D perhaps matching TRBD1 (5 bases). TRBV5-3 counts as an open reading frame of uncertain function. This CDR3 spans 16 amino acids.

This clonotype showed up many times. V and J are TRBV24-1 and TRBJ2-1; TRBD2 matches at 13 bases. Germline CDR1 KGHDR, CDR2 SFDVKD. V shed 5 bases, J shed 6 bases, and the junction held 6 bases outside the gene matches. The CDR3 totals 16 residues. The CDR3 coding sequence is TGTGCCACCAGTGCGTACGGGACTAGCGGGACCAATGAGCAGTTCTTC. This sequence encodes CATSAYGTSGTNEQFF.

This clonotype was counted at least ten times. The chain uses TRBV12-3 or TRBV12-4 and TRBJ1-1, with TRBD1 identical over 10 bases. The CDR3 contains 17 residues. The junction had 10 bases not matched to a gene; V was cut back by 5 bases and J by 1 base. CDR3 nucleotides: TGTGCCAGCAGTCCGCCGGGACAGGGGTCTCCGAACACTGAAGCTTTCTTT. Amino acids: CASSPPGQGSPNTEAFF.

Many counts were recorded for this clonotype. DNA of the CDR3: TGCGCCAGCAGCCTAGACAGGGGTGCTCAAGAGACCCAGTACTTC. Translation gives CASSLDRGAQETQYF. The chain recombines TRBV5-1 with TRBJ2-5; 8 positions match TRBD1. From germline, CDR1 is SGHRS and CDR2 YFSETQ. The CDR3 contains 15 residues. Germline trimming cut 4 bases from V and 2 bases from J; bases unmatched to any gene: 7.

This chain uses TRBV30 with TRBJ2-7; 11 nucleotides agree with TRBD1. Looked up from germline, CDR1 is GTSNPN and CDR2 is SVGIG (reference sequence). The CDR3 runs to 14 residues. With 2 bases clipped from V and 2 bases from J, the junction kept 2 bases outside the gene matches. The CDR3 DNA sequence: TGTGCCTGGAGTTGGGGACAGGGGGCCTACGAGCAGTACTTC. This gives the protein CAWSWGQGAYEQYF.

The sample holds many counts of this clonotype. The rearrangement joins TRBV20-1 to TRBJ2-7, with 7 bases that match TRBD1. V lost 7 bases to trimming and J lost 4 bases; unmatched junction nucleotides: 13. CDR3 length: 14 residues. Germline assignment: CDR1 DFQATT and CDR2 SNEGSKA (reference sequence). The CDR3 nucleotides read TGCAGTGTCCCACAAGGGGGCTGGACATACGAGCAGTACTTC. It translates to CSVPQGGWTYEQYF.

This clonotype has more than one count but fewer than ten. V and J are TRBV20-1 and TRBJ2-1, with TRBD1 matching 7 bases. V lost 1 base to trimming and J lost 1 base; unmatched junction nucleotides: 7. There are 16 residues in the CDR3. Germline lookup yields CDR1 DFQATT and CDR2 SNEGSKA (reference sequence). For the CDR3, the DNA is TGCAGTGCTAGAGCCCGACAGGGCGAATCCTACAATGAGCAGTTCTTC. Residues: CSARARQGESYNEQFF.

In regard to this clonotype: Compared with germline, one end of the junction differs, possibly owing to a read error. V usage is TRBV7-9 and J usage is TRBJ2-7; D is unresolved. Germline V gene lookup returns CDR1 SEHNR and CDR2 FQNEAQ (reference sequence). The CDR3 totals 15 residues. Here the CDR3 reads CASGLELEGSLEQYF. The CDR3 DNA reads TGTGCCAGCGGCTTAGAGTTGGAAGGGTCCCTCGAGCAGTACTTC. Looking up the rest from reference TRBV7-9 and TRBJ2-7 gives the full variable domain: DTGVSQNPRHKITKRGQNVTFRCDPISEHNRLYWYRQTLGQGPEFLTYFQNEAQLEKSRLLSDRFSAERPKGSFSTLEIQRTEQGDSAMYLCASGLELEGSLEQYFGPGTRLTVT.

This clonotype was observed many times. V gene TRBV27 combines with J gene TRBJ1-1; D unclear. CDR3 length: 14 amino acids. Germline V CDR1 and CDR2: MNHEY, SMNVEV (reference sequence). Trimming removed 2 bases at V and 2 bases at J, with 9 bases between. DNA for the CDR3: TGTGCCAGCAGTTTACTAGGGCCCAACACTGAAGCTTTCTTT. Its protein product is CASSLLGPNTEAFF.

This clonotype was recorded many times. The chain carries TRBV19 and TRBJ2-4; D is undetermined. V was trimmed by 2 bases and J by 0 bases, leaving 11 bases between them. Germline CDR1 is LNHDA and CDR2 is SQIVND (reference sequence). The CDR3 is 16 residues long. The CDR3 region has the DNA TGTGCCAGTAGTATATCGGCACTTTTAGCCAAAAACATTCAGTACTTC. It encodes CASSISALLAKNIQYF.

In its sample, this clonotype was seen many times. The chain uses TRBV5-5 and TRBJ2-5; D possibly corresponds to TRBD1 (7 bases). This CDR3 has 17 residues. The germline CDR1 and CDR2 sequences are SGHKS and YYEKEE (reference sequence). V lost 4 bases, J lost 3 bases, and 22 bases lay in between. For the CDR3, the DNA is TGTGCCAGCAGCCCTGGGGGGCAGGGGGTTTGGAAAGAGACCCAGTACTTC. Protein sequence: CASSPGGQGVWKETQYF.

This clonotype was detected ten times or more. The rearrangement uses TRBV7-2 and TRBJ2-1; D perhaps matches TRBD2 (6 bases). The CDR3 spans 16 residues. Trimming left V 4 bases short and J 5 bases short, with 18 bases between. CDR1 SGHTA and CDR2 FQGNSA come from the germline V gene. The CDR3 region has the DNA TGTGCCAGCAGCTCAGGAGGGTCTTGGACGGACAATGAGCAGTTCTTC. Residues: CASSSGGSWTDNEQFF.

For this clonotype: Lacking the conserved final phenylalanine or tryptophan, this CDR3 likely reflects a read error. Because the CDR3's place on the DNA is in doubt, the DNA is left out and the CDR3 is given as listed by TCRdb. V and J are TRBV6-4 and TRBJ2-7; TRBD2, the table's D call, was not compared with the DNA. A total of 14 residues make up the CDR3, ends included. CDR1 MRHNA and CDR2 SNTAGT come from the germline V gene. CDR3 loop: CASSGRLARTPSPS.

As to this clonotype: The junction departs from germline at one end; a sequencing error may be responsible. This chain connects TRBV14 to TRBJ1-4; perhaps TRBD1 as D (5 bases). This CDR3 is 16 amino acids long. Germline CDR1 is SGHDN and CDR2 is FVKESK. CDR3 DNA sequence: TGTGCCAGCAGCCTCCGCTCGTACAGGATTAATGAAAAACTGGTTTTT. Protein product: CASSLRSYRINEKLVF.

This clonotype has only a few counts. The chain links TRBV15 to TRBJ2-5; 8 positions match TRBD2. Germline V CDR1 and CDR2: LNHNV, YYDKDF (reference sequence). V shed 6 bases and J 5 bases; nucleotides not matched to a gene: 14. The CDR3 covers 16 residues. CDR3 protein: CATRKIPAGVPETQYF. The CDR3 DNA follows: TGTGCCACCAGAAAGATCCCAGCGGGAGTTCCGGAGACCCAGTACTTC.

This clonotype was detected only a few times. This chain links TRBV28 with TRBJ2-1; 7 bases agree with TRBD1. Germline loops: CDR1 MDHEN, CDR2 SYDVKM. Trimming took 8 bases from V and 3 from J; bases not matched to a gene: 7. CDR3 length: 14 residues. CDR3 bases: TGTGCCAGCCGGGACAGCTACCTCTACAATGAGCAGTTCTTC. Its translation: CASRDSYLYNEQFF.

There are many counts of this clonotype. This chain links TRBV4-2 with TRBJ2-4, with TRBD2 matching over 8 bases. The CDR3 length is 18 residues. Trimming removed 0 bases from V and 8 bases from J; junction bases left unmatched: 15. The germline V gene encodes CDR1 LGHNA and CDR2 YNFKEQ. Written as DNA, the CDR3 is TGTGCCAGCAGCCAAGAAGACAGCGGGAGAATATTGAATGACATTCAGTACTTC. As protein: CASSQEDSGRILNDIQYF.

Regarding this clonotype: A read error is possible here, since a much larger clone lies one base away. The chain employs TRBV10-3 and TRBJ2-7; D is uncertain. The CDR3 loop spans 14 amino acids. Trimming stripped 0 bases from V and 1 base from J, with 7 bases between. Germline-derived CDR1 and CDR2 are ENHRY and SYGVKD. The CDR3 here is CAISESRVSYEQYF. Written as DNA, the CDR3 is TGTGCCATCAGTGAGTCTCGGGTGTCCTACGAGCAGTACTTC.

This clonotype was counted only a few times. V usage is TRBV5-1 and J usage is TRBJ1-1, with 9 nucleotides matching TRBD1. CDR3 length equals 15 residues. Germline values: CDR1 SGHRS, CDR2 YFSETQ. V shed 4 bases and J 3 bases; nucleotides not matched to a gene: 7. The DNA for the CDR3 is TGCGCCAGCAGCGGCGGGACAGGGCGGTACACTGAAGCTTTCTTT. This codes for CASSGGTGRYTEAFF. The variable domain in full, completed from reference TRBV5-1 and TRBJ1-1, reads KAGVTQTPRYLIKTRGQQVTLSCSPISGHRSVSWYQQTPGQGLQFLFEYFSETQRNKGNFPGRFSGRQFSNSRSEMNVSTLELGDSALYLCASSGGTGRYTEAFFGQGTRLTVV.

This clonotype has just a few counts. The chain couples TRBV6-2 or TRBV6-3 to TRBJ2-7; 8 bases map to TRBD2. Germline loops: CDR1 MNHEY, CDR2 SVGEGT. The CDR3 has 16 amino acids. V gave up 4 bases and J gave up 2 bases; unmatched junction bases: 10. The CDR3 region has the DNA TGTGCCAGCAGTTCCACCGGGACTAGGAGTACCTACGAGCAGTACTTC. It codes for CASSSTGTRSTYEQYF.

This clonotype was counted only a few times. V is TRBV4-3 and J is TRBJ2-7, with D possibly being TRBD1 (5 bases). Germline values: CDR1 LGHNA, CDR2 YSLEER. The CDR3 runs to 13 residues. The V gene lost 3 bases and the J gene lost 3 bases, with 9 bases spanning the gap. CDR3 nucleotide sequence: TGCGCCAGCAGCCATGACAGTGGCTACGAGCAGTACTTC. Translation gives CASSHDSGYEQYF.

Note on this clonotype: This CDR3 is missing its conserved last phenylalanine or tryptophan, likely due to a read error. This chain joins TRBV24-1 and TRBJ2-1; 9 nucleotides agree with TRBD1. The CDR3 covers 15 residues. J lost 4 bases, V lost 1 base, and 1 base had no gene match. Germline assignment: CDR1 KGHDR and CDR2 SFDVKD. The CDR3 nucleotides are TGTGCCACCAGTGATTTAGGACAGGGGTACAATGAGCAGTTCCTC. Translated, it gives CATSDLGQGYNEQFL.

This rearrangement joins TRBV7-9 to TRBJ2-5; TRBD2 matches 8 bases. CDR1 and CDR2 from the germline V gene are SEHNR and FQNEAQ (reference sequence). This CDR3 contains 16 residues. V lost 2 bases to trimming and J lost 2 bases; unmatched junction nucleotides: 7. CDR3: CASSLPPGLGQETQYF. The CDR3 bases are TGTGCCAGCAGCTTACCCCCGGGACTAGGTCAAGAGACCCAGTACTTC. The full variable domain, rest sourced from reference TRBV7-9 and TRBJ2-5, is DTGVSQNPRHKITKRGQNVTFRCDPISEHNRLYWYRQTLGQGPEFLTYFQNEAQLEKSRLLSDRFSAERPKGSFSTLEIQRTEQGDSAMYLCASSLPPGLGQETQYFGPGTRLLVL.